This T cell receptor (beta chain) came from a study of blood T cell repertoires in COVID-19. Those enrolled, adults aged roughly 18 to 89 years, came from about two dozen US areas. Cohorts were determined from participant-reported clinical history. Here immunoSEQ multiplex PCR was the method, and the copy in TCRdb shows in-frame clones only, minus some. The data contain about 480,000 clones, 70% to 90% of them singletons. The length of the CDR3 is 15 residues. The germline V gene encodes CDR1 SNHLY and CDR2 FYNNEI. Trimming at V came to 6 bases and at J to 0 bases, leaving 4 bases not matched to a gene.

The sample was PBMCs or T cells enriched from blood (not recorded which). This receptor was taken from a woman between 18 and 29 years old with acute COVID-19. J is TRBJ2-1 and V is TRBV2; 8 bases align to TRBD2. The DNA of the CDR3 is TGTGCCAGCAGACAACTAGCGGCCTCCTACAATGAGCAGTTCTTC. It encodes CASRQLAASYNEQFF.